This is a list of T cell receptor beta chains from one sample in a study of cytomegalovirus exposure and HLA in healthy donors. Using immunoSEQ multiplex PCR, the repertoire was profiled, and TCRdb retains in-frame clones only, with some absent. The profile shows roughly 67,000 clones, roughly nine tenths of them singletons. Sequencing was performed on PBMCs. The receptors originated from a man aged 18 to 29 in good health and CMV-seronegative. Both conserved end residues are part of each CDR3. Each record gives: D gene, V gene, J gene, CDR3 protein. D genes are given only for firm matches.

d_gene: TRBD1
v_gene: TRBV27
j_gene: TRBJ1-1
CDR3aa: CASGDRGPRAEAFF

d_gene: .
v_gene: TRBV5-8
j_gene: TRBJ1-5
CDR3aa: CASSPEAGNQPQHF

d_gene: .
v_gene: TRBV1
j_gene: TRBJ1-3
CDR3aa: CTSSLGQTLLCSGNTIYF

d_gene: .
v_gene: TRBV7-2
j_gene: TRBJ1-2
CDR3aa: CASSLMWASSDGYTF

d_gene: TRBD1
v_gene: TRBV7-9
j_gene: TRBJ2-7
CDR3aa: CASSNQGAIDEQYF

d_gene: .
v_gene: TRBV18
j_gene: TRBJ2-7
CDR3aa: CASSPTDYYEQYF

d_gene: .
v_gene: TRBV7-2
j_gene: TRBJ2-1
CDR3aa: CASSLSGLDEQFF

d_gene: .
v_gene: TRBV5-6
j_gene: TRBJ2-1
CDR3aa: CASSLLAINEQFF

d_gene: TRBD2
v_gene: TRBV7-2
j_gene: TRBJ2-7
CDR3aa: CASSPGLAVYEQYF

d_gene: .
v_gene: TRBV7-2
j_gene: TRBJ1-2
CDR3aa: CASSLGQRFANYGYTF

d_gene: .
v_gene: TRBV28
j_gene: TRBJ2-6
CDR3aa: CASSLKRPSGANVLTF

d_gene: .
v_gene: TRBV2
j_gene: TRBJ2-5
CDR3aa: CASSAISRGRQETQYF

d_gene: TRBD1
v_gene: TRBV15
j_gene: TRBJ2-1
CDR3aa: CATSPDRGDEQFF

d_gene: .
v_gene: TRBV6-5
j_gene: TRBJ2-2
CDR3aa: CASSYQINTGELFF

d_gene: .
v_gene: TRBV9
j_gene: TRBJ2-7
CDR3aa: CASSFGGYSYEQYF